These 14 T cell receptor beta chains came from one sample sequenced in a study of human T cells and chemical hapten exposure. Via MiXCR, TCRdb re-called the RACE reads, giving one row per CDR3 protein. Of tens of thousands of distinct CDR3 sequences in the sample, roughly 9.2% were seen once. Time point specified: patch test 1, 2 weeks after DPC sensitization. The treatment is: therapeutic diphenylcyclopropenone sensitization with weekly scalp DPC. The input for sequencing was whole blood, taken in connection with sensitization to the hapten diphenylcyclopropenone (DPC). Receptors originate from a woman between 40 and 50 years old with alopecia areata. Some clones in this sample may be carry-over from other donors' samples.

In DNA, the CDR3 is TGTGCCAGCAGTGCCCTCTACTTATGGGGACGGGAACCCACTGAAGCTTTCTTT. Protein product: CASSALYLWGREPTEAFF. The chain joins TRBV28 to TRBJ1-1, with D tentatively TRBD1 (5 bases). V lost 5 bases and J lost 4, with 26 bases in between. Germline values: CDR1 MDHEN, CDR2 SYDVKM. The CDR3 contains 18 residues.

On this clonotype itself: A much larger clone differs from this one at a single base, so this may be a read error. The J gene is TRBJ2-5, the V gene TRBV7-2; 9 bases agree with TRBD2. The CDR3 has 15 amino acids. V shed 2 bases, J shed 6 bases, and the junction held 7 bases outside the gene matches. CDR1 SGHTA and CDR2 FQGNSA come from the germline V gene. CDR3 amino acids: CASSLWSGGRKTQYF. In nucleotides, the CDR3 is TGTGCCAGCAGCTTATGGAGCGGGGGGAGGAAGACCCAGTACTTC.

This clonotype was counted only a few times. CDR3 loop: CSAYRKRGGKPDTQYF. The CDR3 region has the DNA TGCAGCGCCTATCGAAAGCGGGGAGGGAAACCAGATACGCAGTATTTT. This chain connects TRBV29-1 to TRBJ2-3; TRBD2 matches 7 bases. V lost 7 bases to trimming and J lost 4 bases; unmatched junction nucleotides: 17. CDR1 is SQVTM, CDR2 ANQGSEA, per germline. The CDR3 loop spans 16 amino acids.

The rearrangement uses TRBV24-1 and TRBJ2-1, with a possible D match to TRBD1 (6 bases). Trimming left V 3 bases short and J 6 bases short, with 14 bases between. Germline values: CDR1 KGHDR, CDR2 SFDVKD. The length of the CDR3 is 15 residues. The CDR3 region is CATSDPPGQGNEQFF. In nucleotides, the CDR3 is TGTGCCACCAGTGATCCACCGGGACAAGGCAATGAGCAGTTCTTC.

The CDR3 region has the DNA TGTGCCAGCAGCCAAGAAAGGGGGATAGCCAAAAACATTCAGTACTTC. Its translation is CASSQERGIAKNIQYF. The chain joins TRBV3-1 to TRBJ2-4; a possible D gene is TRBD1 (6 bases). Trimming removed 0 bases from V and 0 bases from J, with 9 bases in between. This CDR3 is 16 amino acids long. Germline CDR1 and CDR2: LGHDT and YNNKEL (reference sequence).

This clonotype has at least ten counts. The chain carries TRBV6-5 and TRBJ2-2; 7 bases are shared with TRBD1. V trimming: 8 bases; J trimming: 4 bases; junction bases outside the gene matches: 4. The CDR3 is 13 amino acids. Germline CDR1 reads MNHEY; CDR2 reads SVGAGI. In nucleotides, the CDR3 is TGTGCCAGCGACCCAGGGGGCACCGGGGAGCTGTTTTTT. Amino acids: CASDPGGTGELFF.

This clonotype came up many times. The germline gene is not matched at one end of the junction; a read error may be the cause. V gene TRBV6-1 combines with J gene TRBJ1-4; D remains unclear. CDR1 is MNHNS and CDR2 is SASEGT in the germline V gene. This CDR3 is 15 amino acids long. In DNA, the CDR3 is TGTGTCAGCAGCCCTGAACAGAGGCTTAATGAAAAACTGTTTTTT. It encodes CVSSPEQRLNEKLFF.

V usage is TRBV4-3 and J usage is TRBJ2-1; 8 bases align to TRBD2. With 2 bases clipped from V and 6 bases from J, the junction kept 6 bases outside the gene matches. The CDR3 has 15 residues. Germline CDR1 is LGHNA and CDR2 is YSLEER. DNA of the CDR3: TGCGCCAGCAGCCAACGAAGCGGGGGAGGCAATGAGCAGTTCTTC. Its protein product is CASSQRSGGGNEQFF.

V is TRBV28 and J is TRBJ1-1; D unclear. In germline, CDR1 is MDHEN, CDR2 SYDVKM. The CDR3 has 10 amino acids. V gave up 7 bases and J gave up 5 bases, with 5 bases separating them. CDR3 loop: CASTGTEAFF. The CDR3 DNA reads TGTGCCAGCACCGGGACTGAAGCTTTCTTT.

This clonotype was detected many times. Written as DNA, the CDR3 is TGTGCCAGCAGTTCAGGACTACTCGCGCAGTATTTT. This translates into CASSSGLLAQYF. The chain joins TRBV6-5 to TRBJ2-3; D is possibly TRBD2 (6 bases). V dropped 4 bases and J dropped 10 bases, with 12 bases sitting between them. The germline V gene encodes CDR1 MNHEY and CDR2 SVGAGI. CDR3 length equals 12 residues.

The V call is TRBV5-1, the J call TRBJ1-1; D is unclear. Trimming stripped 1 base from V and 1 base from J, with 8 bases between. CDR1 and CDR2 (germline): SGHRS, YFSETQ. The CDR3 runs 14 residues. CDR3 DNA sequence: TGCGCCAGCAGCTTGCCGGGCGCGAACACTGAAGCTTTCTTT. Protein: CASSLPGANTEAFF.

This clonotype was counted only a few times. This chain links TRBV7-2 with TRBJ2-2; D remains ambiguous. Germline V gives CDR1 SGHTA, CDR2 FQGNSA. This CDR3 has 14 residues. Trimming removed 1 base at V and 5 bases at J, with 8 bases between. CDR3 coding DNA: TGTGCCAGCAGCTTAGTTGAGAGGACCGGGGAGCTGTTTTTT. Translating gives CASSLVERTGELFF.

This clonotype was recorded a few times. The V call is TRBV12-3 or TRBV12-4, the J call TRBJ2-7; 12 bases align to TRBD1. The CDR3 has 16 amino acids. The V gene end was trimmed by 5 bases and the J gene end by 6 bases; junction bases not matched to a gene: 11. The CDR3 spells CASSHTPGTGGREQYF. CDR3 bases: TGTGCCAGCAGTCATACACCCGGGACAGGGGGCCGCGAGCAGTACTTC.

This clonotype was found many times. The gene calls are TRBV27 and TRBJ1-1; D unclear. CDR1 is MNHEY, CDR2 SMNVEV, per germline (reference sequence). The CDR3 runs 13 residues. V gave up 4 bases and J gave up 1 base, with 7 bases separating them. The CDR3 nucleotides read TGTGCCAGCAGTTATGTTCAGAACACTGAAGCTTTCTTT. Amino acids: CASSYVQNTEAFF.